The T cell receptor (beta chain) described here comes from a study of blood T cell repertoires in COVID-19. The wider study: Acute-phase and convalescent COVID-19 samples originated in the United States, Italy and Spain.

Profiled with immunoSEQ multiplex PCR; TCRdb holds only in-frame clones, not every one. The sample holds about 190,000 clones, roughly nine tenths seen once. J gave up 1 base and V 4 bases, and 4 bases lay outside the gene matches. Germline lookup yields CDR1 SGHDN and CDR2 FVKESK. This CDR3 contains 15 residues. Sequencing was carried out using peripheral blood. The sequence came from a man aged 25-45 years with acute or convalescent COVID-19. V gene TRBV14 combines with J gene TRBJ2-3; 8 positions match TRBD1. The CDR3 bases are TGTGCCAGCAGCCGCCAGGGGGCCGGCACAGATACGCAGTATTTT. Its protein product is CASSRQGAGTDTQYF.